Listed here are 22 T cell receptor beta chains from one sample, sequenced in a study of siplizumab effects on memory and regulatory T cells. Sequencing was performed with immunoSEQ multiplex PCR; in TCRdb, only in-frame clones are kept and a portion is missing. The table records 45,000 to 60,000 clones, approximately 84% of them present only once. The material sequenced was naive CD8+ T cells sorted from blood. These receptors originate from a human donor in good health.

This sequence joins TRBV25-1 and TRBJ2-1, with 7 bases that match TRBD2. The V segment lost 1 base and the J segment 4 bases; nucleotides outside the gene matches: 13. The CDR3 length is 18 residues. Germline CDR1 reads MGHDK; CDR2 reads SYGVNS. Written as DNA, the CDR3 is TGTGCCAGCAGTGAATCGAAGTGGGTTGCTAGCGGTTACAATGAGCAGTTCTTC. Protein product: CASSESKWVASGYNEQFF.

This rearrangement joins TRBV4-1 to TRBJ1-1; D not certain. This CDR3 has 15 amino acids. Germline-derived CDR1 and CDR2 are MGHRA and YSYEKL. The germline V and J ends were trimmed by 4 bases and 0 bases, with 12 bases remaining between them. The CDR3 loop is CASSRPSGVNTEAFF. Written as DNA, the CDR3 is TGCGCCAGCAGCCGGCCCAGTGGGGTGAACACTGAAGCTTTCTTT.

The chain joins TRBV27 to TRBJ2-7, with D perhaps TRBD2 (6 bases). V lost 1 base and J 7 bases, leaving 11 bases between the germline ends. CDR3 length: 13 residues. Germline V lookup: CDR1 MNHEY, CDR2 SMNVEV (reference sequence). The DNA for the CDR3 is TGTGCCAGCAGTTTATGGGGGGATTATGAGCAGTACTTC. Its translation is CASSLWGDYEQYF.

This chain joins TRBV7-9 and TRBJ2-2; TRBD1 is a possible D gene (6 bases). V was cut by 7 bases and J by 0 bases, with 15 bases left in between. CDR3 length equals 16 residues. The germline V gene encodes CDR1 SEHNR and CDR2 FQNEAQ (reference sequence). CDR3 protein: CASTYPTGSNTGELFF. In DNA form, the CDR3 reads TGTGCCAGCACCTACCCGACAGGTTCGAACACCGGGGAGCTGTTTTTT.

This CDR3 reads CASSLFSGGLADTQYF. The CDR3 bases are TGTGCCAGCAGTTTATTCTCGGGGGGGCTTGCAGATACGCAGTATTTT. J is TRBJ2-3 and V is TRBV27; 8 bases line up with TRBD2. The CDR3 spans 16 residues. Losses at the gene ends were 1 base for V and 4 bases for J; bases not matched to a gene: 7. Germline CDR1 is MNHEY and CDR2 is SMNVEV (reference sequence).

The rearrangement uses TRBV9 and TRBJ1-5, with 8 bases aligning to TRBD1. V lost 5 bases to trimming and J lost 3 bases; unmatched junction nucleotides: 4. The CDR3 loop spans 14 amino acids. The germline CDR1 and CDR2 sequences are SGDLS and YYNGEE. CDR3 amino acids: CASSPGQVNQPQHF. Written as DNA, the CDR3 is TGTGCCAGCAGTCCGGGACAGGTCAATCAGCCCCAGCATTTT. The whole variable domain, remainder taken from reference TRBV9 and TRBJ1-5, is DSGVTQTPKHLITATGQRVTLRCSPRSGDLSVYWYQQSLDQGLQFLIQYYNGEERAKGNILERFSAQQFPDLHSELNLSSLELGDSALYFCASSPGQVNQPQHFGDGTRLSIL.

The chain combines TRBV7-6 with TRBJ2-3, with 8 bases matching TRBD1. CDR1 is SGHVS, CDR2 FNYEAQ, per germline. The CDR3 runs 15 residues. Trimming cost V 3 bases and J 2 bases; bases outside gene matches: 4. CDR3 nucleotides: TGTGCCAGCAGCTTCCGGGACAGGCCCACAGATACGCAGTATTTT. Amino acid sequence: CASSFRDRPTDTQYF.

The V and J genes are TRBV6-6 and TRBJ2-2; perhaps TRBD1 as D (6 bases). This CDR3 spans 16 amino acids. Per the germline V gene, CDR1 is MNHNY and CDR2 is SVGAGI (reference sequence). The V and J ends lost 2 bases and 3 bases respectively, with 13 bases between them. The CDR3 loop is CASSYADSGDTGELFF. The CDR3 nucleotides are TGTGCCAGCAGTTACGCAGACTCAGGGGACACCGGGGAGCTGTTTTTT.

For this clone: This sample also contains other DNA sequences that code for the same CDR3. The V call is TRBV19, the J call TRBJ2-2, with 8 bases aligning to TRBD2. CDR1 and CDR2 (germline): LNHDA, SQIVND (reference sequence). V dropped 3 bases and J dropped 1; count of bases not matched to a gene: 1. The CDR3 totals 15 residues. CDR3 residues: CASSIAGGNTGELFF. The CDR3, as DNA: TGTGCCAGTAGTATTGCGGGAGGGAACACCGGGGAGCTGTTTTTT.

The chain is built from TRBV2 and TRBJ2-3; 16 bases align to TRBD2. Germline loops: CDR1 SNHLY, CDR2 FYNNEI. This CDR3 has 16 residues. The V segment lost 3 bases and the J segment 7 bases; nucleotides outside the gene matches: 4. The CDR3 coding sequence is TGTGCCAGCAGTGAGGGACTAGCGGGAGGGGAGAATACGCAGTATTTT. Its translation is CASSEGLAGGENTQYF.

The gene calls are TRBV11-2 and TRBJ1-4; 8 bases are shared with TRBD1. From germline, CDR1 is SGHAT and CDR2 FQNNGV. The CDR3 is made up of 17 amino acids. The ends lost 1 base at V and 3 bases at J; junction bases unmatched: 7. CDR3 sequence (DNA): TGTGCCAGCAGCTTAGGAAACCAGGGGGCGGCTAATGAAAAACTGTTTTTT. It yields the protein CASSLGNQGAANEKLFF.

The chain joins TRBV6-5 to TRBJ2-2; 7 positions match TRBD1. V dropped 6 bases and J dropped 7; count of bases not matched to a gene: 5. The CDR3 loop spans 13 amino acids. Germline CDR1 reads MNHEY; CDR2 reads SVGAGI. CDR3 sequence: CASRTGTIGELFF. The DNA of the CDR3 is TGTGCCAGCAGGACAGGGACGATCGGGGAGCTGTTTTTT.

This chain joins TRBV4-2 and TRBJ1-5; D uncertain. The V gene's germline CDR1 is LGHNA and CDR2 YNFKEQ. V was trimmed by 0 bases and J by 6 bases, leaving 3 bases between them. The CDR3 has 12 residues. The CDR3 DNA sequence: TGTGCCAGCAGCCAAGACACTCAGCCCCAGCATTTT. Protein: CASSQDTQPQHF.

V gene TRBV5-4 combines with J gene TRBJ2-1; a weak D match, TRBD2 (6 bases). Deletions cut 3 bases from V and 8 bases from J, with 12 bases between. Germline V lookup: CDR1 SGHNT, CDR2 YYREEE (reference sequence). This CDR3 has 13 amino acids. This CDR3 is CASSSIWGDEQFF. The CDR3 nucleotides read TGTGCCAGCAGCTCCATATGGGGGGATGAGCAGTTCTTC.

The CDR3 DNA reads TGTGCCAGCAGAGAAGATCGGGAGGGAGGCGAGCAGTACTTC. Translating gives CASREDREGGEQYF. The chain joins TRBV13 to TRBJ2-7; TRBD2 matches 8 bases. The V and J ends lost 6 bases and 6 bases, in that order; junction bases with no gene match: 10. Germline V lookup: CDR1 PRHDT, CDR2 FYEKMQ (reference sequence). The CDR3 is made up of 14 amino acids.

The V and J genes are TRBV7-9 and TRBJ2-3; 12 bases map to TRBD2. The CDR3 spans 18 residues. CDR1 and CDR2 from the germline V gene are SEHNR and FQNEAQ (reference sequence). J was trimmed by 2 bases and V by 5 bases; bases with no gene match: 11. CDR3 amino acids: CASSVLKLAGGYTDTQYF. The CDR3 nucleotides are TGTGCCAGCAGCGTTTTAAAACTAGCGGGGGGTTACACAGATACGCAGTATTTT.

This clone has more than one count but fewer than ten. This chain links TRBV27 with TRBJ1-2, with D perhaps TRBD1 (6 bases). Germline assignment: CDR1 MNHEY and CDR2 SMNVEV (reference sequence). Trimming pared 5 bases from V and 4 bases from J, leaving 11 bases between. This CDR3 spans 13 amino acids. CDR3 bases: TGTGCCAGCAGTCCACAGGGAAGCTATGGCTACACCTTC. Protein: CASSPQGSYGYTF.

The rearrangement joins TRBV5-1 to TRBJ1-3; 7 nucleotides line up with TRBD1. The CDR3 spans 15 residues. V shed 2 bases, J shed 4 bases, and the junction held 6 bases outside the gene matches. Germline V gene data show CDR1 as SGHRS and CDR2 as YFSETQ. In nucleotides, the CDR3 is TGCGCCAGCAGCTTTCAGGGGGATTCAGGAAACACCATATATTTT. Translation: CASSFQGDSGNTIYF.

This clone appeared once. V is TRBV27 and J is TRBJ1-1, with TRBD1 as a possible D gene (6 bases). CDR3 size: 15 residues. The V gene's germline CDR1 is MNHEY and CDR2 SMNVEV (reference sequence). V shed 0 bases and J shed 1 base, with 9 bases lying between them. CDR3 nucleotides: TGTGCCAGCAGTTTATCGAGAGGGGGGAACACTGAAGCTTTCTTT. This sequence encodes CASSLSRGGNTEAFF.

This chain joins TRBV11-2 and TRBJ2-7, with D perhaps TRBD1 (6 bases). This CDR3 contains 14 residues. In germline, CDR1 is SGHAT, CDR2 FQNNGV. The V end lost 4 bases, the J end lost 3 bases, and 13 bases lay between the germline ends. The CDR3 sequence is CASSSDRLGYEQYF. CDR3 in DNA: TGTGCCAGCAGCTCAGACAGGCTGGGCTACGAGCAGTACTTC.

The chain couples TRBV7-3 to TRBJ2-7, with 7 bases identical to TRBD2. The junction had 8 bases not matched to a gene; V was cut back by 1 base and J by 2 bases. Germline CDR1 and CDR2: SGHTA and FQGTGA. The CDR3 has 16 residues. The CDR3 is CASSLIGGTTTYEQYF. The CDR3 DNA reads TGTGCCAGCAGCTTAATAGGCGGGACTACCACCTACGAGCAGTACTTC.

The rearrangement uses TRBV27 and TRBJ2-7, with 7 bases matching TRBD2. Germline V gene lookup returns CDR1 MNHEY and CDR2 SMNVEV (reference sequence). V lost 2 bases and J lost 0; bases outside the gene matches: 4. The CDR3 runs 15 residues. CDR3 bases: TGTGCCAGCAGTTTAGCGGGGGTAGCCTCCTACGAGCAGTACTTC. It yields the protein CASSLAGVASYEQYF.